One and the same sample provided the 25 T cell receptor beta chains below, sequenced in a study of shared clonotypes between healthy human individuals (dated by TCRdb to about 2020). The protocol used for the library was the immunoSEQ multiplex PCR assay. TCRdb's version of the immuneACCESS table is confined to in-frame rearrangements and falls short of the full clone set. An unresolved V gene accounts for under half of the shortfall where checked; the remainder is of unknown origin. Across this sample there are around 2.1 million clones, with 90% to 96% seen only once. Together, the top ten hold roughly 0.13% of the sample. Sequenced input: naive CD4+ T cells sorted from blood. Sample cell subset or site, as interpreted from the label and publication: CD45RA+ positively selected. The receptors were sampled from a young man in good health.

The chain has TRBV19 and TRBJ1-5; tentatively, D is TRBD1 (5 bases). The V and J ends lost 7 bases and 0 bases respectively, with 10 bases between them. Germline V gives CDR1 LNHDA, CDR2 SQIVND (reference sequence). CDR3 length: 14 amino acids. The CDR3 loop is CASKTDNSNQPQHF. The CDR3 region has the DNA TGTGCCAGTAAGACGGACAATAGCAATCAGCCCCAGCATTTT.

The rearrangement links TRBV27 to TRBJ2-7; D is undetermined. CDR1 is MNHEY and CDR2 is SMNVEV in the germline V gene (reference sequence). The CDR3 totals 16 residues. Trimming pared 2 bases from V and 2 bases from J, leaving 16 bases between. This chain's CDR3 is CASSLTPTVATYEQYF. DNA for the CDR3: TGTGCCAGCAGTTTAACCCCGACTGTTGCAACCTACGAGCAGTACTTC.

The chain links TRBV7-2 to TRBJ2-5; D unresolved. Germline loops: CDR1 SGHTA, CDR2 FQGNSA. The CDR3 is 11 amino acids. The V gene lost 6 bases and the J gene lost 2 bases, with 4 bases spanning the gap. The CDR3 loop reads CASRSQETQYF. CDR3 coding DNA: TGTGCCAGCAGGAGTCAAGAGACCCAGTACTTC. The full variable domain, rest sourced from reference TRBV7-2 and TRBJ2-5, is GAGVSQSPSNKVTEKGKDVELRCDPISGHTALYWYRQSLGQGLEFLIYFQGNSAPDKSGLPSDRFSAERTGGSVSTLTIQRTQQEDSAVYLCASRSQETQYFGPGTRLLVL.

V is TRBV19 and J is TRBJ1-2; D might be TRBD1 (5 bases). The V end lost 5 bases, the J end lost 8 bases, and 9 bases lay between the germline ends. In germline, CDR1 is LNHDA, CDR2 SQIVND (reference sequence). The CDR3 has 11 residues. This CDR3 is CASSFSGGYTF. The CDR3 nucleotides are TGTGCCAGTAGTTTCTCAGGGGGCTACACCTTC.

This sequence joins TRBV10-2 and TRBJ2-5; 10 nucleotides agree with TRBD1. The CDR3 has 13 residues. Trimming took 8 bases from V and 5 from J; bases not matched to a gene: 5. In germline, CDR1 is WSHSY, CDR2 SAAADI. The CDR3 DNA follows: TGCGCCAGCGGGACAGGGGCCTCGGAGACCCAGTACTTC. It specifies CASGTGASETQYF.

The chain joins TRBV5-1 to TRBJ2-7, with a weak D call TRBD1 (5 bases). The CDR3 runs 14 residues. Trimming cost V 4 bases and J 0 bases, with 11 bases left between them. Germline V lookup: CDR1 SGHRS, CDR2 YFSETQ. The CDR3 is CASSPRADSYEQYF. The CDR3, as DNA: TGCGCCAGCAGCCCCAGGGCCGACTCCTACGAGCAGTACTTC.

CDR3 nucleotides: TGCAGTGCCCACGAGGGCAGTGAACTGTTTTTT. Translated: CSAHEGSELFF. The V gene is TRBV20-1, the J gene TRBJ1-4, with D uncertain. Germline V gene data show CDR1 as DFQATT and CDR2 as SNEGSKA (reference sequence). This CDR3 is 11 amino acids long. The germline V and J ends were trimmed by 6 bases and 12 bases, with 14 bases remaining between them.

This rearrangement joins TRBV5-4 to TRBJ2-7; D may be TRBD2 (5 bases). The V end was cut by 4 bases, the J end by 0 bases, with 11 bases between. The length of the CDR3 is 14 residues. Looked up from germline, CDR1 is SGHNT and CDR2 is YYREEE (reference sequence). The CDR3 coding sequence is TGTGCCAGCAGCCTTGAGACTAACTCCTACGAGCAGTACTTC. Translated, it gives CASSLETNSYEQYF.

The rearrangement joins TRBV5-1 to TRBJ2-5; D is unclear. The germline gives CDR1 SGHRS, CDR2 YFSETQ. The V gene lost 4 bases and the J gene lost 1 base, with 8 bases spanning the gap. The CDR3 runs to 13 residues. This CDR3 is CASSKTVQETQYF. The CDR3 DNA sequence: TGCGCCAGCAGCAAAACCGTCCAAGAGACCCAGTACTTC.

The gene calls are TRBV7-2 and TRBJ1-2, with 10 bases lining up with TRBD1. The CDR3 is 13 amino acids. The V segment lost 5 bases and the J segment 8 bases; nucleotides outside the gene matches: 5. Germline V CDR1 and CDR2: SGHTA, FQGNSA. CDR3 sequence reads: CASSRTGGDGYTF. The CDR3 DNA reads TGTGCCAGCAGCCGGACAGGGGGAGACGGCTACACCTTC.

The V call is TRBV30, the J call TRBJ1-5; D is unresolved. Germline CDR1 is GTSNPN and CDR2 is SVGIG (reference sequence). V was cut by 1 base and J by 4 bases, with 11 bases left in between. This CDR3 contains 14 residues. The CDR3 nucleotides read TGTGCCTGGAGTGCGAACAGTTTGAATCAGCCCCAGCATTTT. Amino acids: CAWSANSLNQPQHF.

The chain joins TRBV10-3 to TRBJ1-5; no reliable D call. CDR3 length: 13 residues. The germline CDR1 and CDR2 sequences are ENHRY and SYGVKD. V shed 0 bases and J shed 9 bases, with 9 bases lying between them. The CDR3 bases are TGTGCCATCAGTGAGTCCCAAGGAGGGCCCCAGCATTTT. This gives the protein CAISESQGGPQHF.

This clone was picked up one time. The CDR3 is CASSPRLSSPETQYF. In nucleotides, the CDR3 is TGTGCCAGTAGTCCCCGACTTTCTTCCCCAGAGACCCAGTACTTC. The V call is TRBV19, the J call TRBJ2-5; D unresolved. Germline V gene data show CDR1 as LNHDA and CDR2 as SQIVND (reference sequence). V was trimmed by 5 bases and J by 4 bases, leaving 17 bases between them. CDR3 length: 15 residues.

The rearrangement uses TRBV29-1 and TRBJ1-2, with D perhaps matching TRBD1 (5 bases). This CDR3 comprises 13 residues. With 4 bases removed from V and 3 bases from J, the gap between germline ends came to 12 bases. Germline V CDR1 and CDR2: SQVTM, ANQGSEA. The CDR3, as DNA: TGCAGCGTTGGATCGGGGACCTACTATGGCTACACCTTC. It is translated as CSVGSGTYYGYTF.

The V and J genes are TRBV28 and TRBJ1-1, with 7 bases identical to TRBD1. CDR3 length: 17 residues. J was trimmed by 5 bases and V by 4 bases; bases with no gene match: 16. Per the germline V gene, CDR1 is MDHEN and CDR2 is SYDVKM. The CDR3 DNA reads as TGTGCCAGCAGTTCCCAGGTGGACAGGAGGGTGGTTACTGAAGCTTTCTTT. Translation gives CASSSQVDRRVVTEAFF.

This clone turned up a few times. V is TRBV10-3 and J is TRBJ1-2; D is uncertain. CDR1 and CDR2 (germline): ENHRY, SYGVKD. Trimming removed 6 bases from V and 4 bases from J, with 15 bases in between. The CDR3 has 14 amino acids. CDR3 DNA: TGTGCCATCAGCCCCAGGACCGAGGGCTATGGCTACACCTTC. Protein: CAISPRTEGYGYTF.

This chain joins TRBV7-8 and TRBJ2-5, with D possibly TRBD2 on 7 matching bases. The CDR3 runs 16 residues. Per germline, CDR1 SGHVS and CDR2 FQNEAQ. V was trimmed by 2 bases and J by 5 bases, leaving 18 bases between them. The CDR3 is CASSLRRGGVRETQYF. CDR3 DNA sequence: TGTGCCAGCAGCTTAAGGAGGGGGGGCGTGAGGGAGACCCAGTACTTC.

The gene calls are TRBV6-6 and TRBJ2-7, with TRBD2 matching 7 bases. The CDR3 has 13 amino acids. Germline V gene lookup returns CDR1 MNHNY and CDR2 SVGAGI (reference sequence). V trimming: 5 bases; J trimming: 6 bases; junction bases outside the gene matches: 7. CDR3 sequence (DNA): TGTGCCAGCAGTGGGGAGGGGAGGGTCGAGCAGTACTTC. It specifies CASSGEGRVEQYF.

The CDR3 here is CASSLFSIRRMSYEQYF. The CDR3 bases are TGTGCCAGCAGCTTATTTTCTATCCGGCGTATGTCCTACGAGCAGTACTTC. This chain connects TRBV7-4 to TRBJ2-7; D is unclear. V lost 2 bases and J lost 1, with 18 bases in between. The length of the CDR3 is 17 residues. Germline CDR1 and CDR2: SGHVT and SQSDAQ.

With regard to this clone: The sample carries other DNA sequences with the same CDR3. This chain links TRBV28 with TRBJ1-4, with 8 bases that match TRBD1. The CDR3 consists of 12 residues. Per germline, CDR1 MDHEN and CDR2 SYDVKM. J was trimmed by 5 bases and V by 8 bases; bases with no gene match: 1. The CDR3 bases are TGTGCCAGCCGACAGGGGAATGAAAAACTGTTTTTT. It codes for CASRQGNEKLFF.

This chain uses TRBV5-1 with TRBJ1-2; tentatively, D is TRBD1 (5 bases). CDR3 size: 13 residues. Trimming pared 0 bases from V and 9 bases from J, leaving 12 bases between. In germline, CDR1 is SGHRS, CDR2 YFSETQ. As DNA, the CDR3 is TGCGCCAGCAGCTTGGTGACAGAGGGTAGCTACACCTTC. It codes for CASSLVTEGSYTF. Complete variable domain (other parts from reference TRBV5-1 and TRBJ1-2): KAGVTQTPRYLIKTRGQQVTLSCSPISGHRSVSWYQQTPGQGLQFLFEYFSETQRNKGNFPGRFSGRQFSNSRSEMNVSTLELGDSALYLCASSLVTEGSYTFGSGTRLTVV.

The rearrangement links TRBV5-1 to TRBJ1-6; 8 bases agree with TRBD1. Looked up from germline, CDR1 is SGHRS and CDR2 is YFSETQ. The CDR3 length is 15 residues. The V and J ends lost 5 bases and 9 bases, in that order; junction bases with no gene match: 10. CDR3 sequence (DNA): TGCGCCAGCAGTCTAGGACAGGGAATGGGTTCACCCCTCCACTTT. Its translation is CASSLGQGMGSPLHF.

The rearrangement joins TRBV15 to TRBJ1-1, with 8 positions matching TRBD1. The CDR3 is 18 amino acids. The V and J ends lost 0 bases and 1 base, in that order; junction bases with no gene match: 10. Germline V gene data show CDR1 as LNHNV and CDR2 as YYDKDF (reference sequence). This chain's CDR3 is CATSREGWTGRGNTEAFF. CDR3 nucleotide sequence: TGTGCCACCAGCAGAGAGGGCTGGACAGGGCGGGGGAACACTGAAGCTTTCTTT.

This chain joins TRBV6-5 and TRBJ1-2, with unresolved D. Trimming removed 5 bases at V and 8 bases at J, with 18 bases between. Germline V CDR1 and CDR2: MNHEY, SVGAGI. The CDR3 covers 14 residues. The CDR3: CASSRIQSLGGYTF. The CDR3 DNA is TGTGCCAGCAGTCGCATCCAGAGCCTCGGAGGCTACACCTTC.

This CDR3 is CAWRSRTSGARETQYF. CDR3 in DNA: TGTGCCTGGAGGTCACGGACTAGCGGGGCCAGGGAGACCCAGTACTTC. This chain uses TRBV30 with TRBJ2-5; 12 bases align to TRBD2. Germline-derived CDR1 and CDR2 are GTSNPN and SVGIG (reference sequence). V dropped 3 bases and J dropped 5; count of bases not matched to a gene: 10. The CDR3 spans 16 residues.